This entry lists 27 T cell receptor beta chains sequenced from one sample in a study of early T cells in non-severe SARS-CoV-2 infection listed by TCRdb under 2021. The library was prepared using 5' RACE. The sequencing machine was a NextSeq 500. TCRdb applied fastp at Q25 and MiXCR to the public reads, then kept only in-frame beta chains. Rows merge per CDR3 protein into single entries with the most common DNA and genes. A total of fewer than 120,000 distinct CDR3 sequences appear in this sample, roughly an eighth of them only once. The ten largest clones represent around 3.7% of the sample. The sample consisted of whole blood, taken at baseline. The receptors derive from an adult who was a healthcare worker with PCR-confirmed SARS-CoV-2 infection or an uninfected control (not recorded which).

The rearrangement links TRBV12-5 to TRBJ2-7, with D unresolved. V lost 6 bases to trimming and J lost 2 bases, with 11 bases between them. CDR1 LGHNT and CDR2 FRNRAP come from the germline V gene. The CDR3 sequence is 13 residues long. CDR3 nucleotides: TGTGCTAGTGGCCGCGACTTGGCCTACGAGCAGTACTTC. This translates into CASGRDLAYEQYF.

This clonotype was seen at least ten times. The chain joins TRBV18 to TRBJ2-5; D tentatively reads TRBD1 or TRBD2 (5 bases each). Looked up from germline, CDR1 is KGHSH and CDR2 is LQKENI. V was pared by 6 bases and J by 5 bases, with 16 bases between. The CDR3 runs 14 residues. The CDR3, as DNA: TGTGCCAGCTCCCGGGACCAAGGGGCGGAGACCCAGTACTTC. It translates to CASSRDQGAETQYF.

The rearrangement uses TRBV6-5 and TRBJ2-1; 11 bases agree with TRBD2. V trimming: 5 bases; J trimming: 2 bases; junction bases outside the gene matches: 5. Germline-derived CDR1 and CDR2 are MNHEY and SVGAGI. The CDR3 loop spans 16 amino acids. CDR3 region: CASSPTSGTPYNEQFF. The CDR3 region has the DNA TGTGCCAGCAGTCCGACTAGCGGGACGCCCTACAATGAGCAGTTCTTC.

This clonotype was detected many times. The chain combines TRBV29-1 with TRBJ2-1; D is unresolved. The germline V and J ends were trimmed by 7 bases and 7 bases, with 14 bases remaining between them. The CDR3 sequence is 12 residues long. Germline CDR1 is SQVTM and CDR2 is ANQGSEA. CDR3 DNA: TGCAGCGCACTCGAAAACTTAAATGAGCAGTTCTTC. The encoded protein is CSALENLNEQFF.

The V and J genes are TRBV6-5 and TRBJ2-4; D ambiguous. The CDR3 runs to 16 residues. V shed 0 bases and J shed 1 base, with 10 bases lying between them. Germline assignment: CDR1 MNHEY and CDR2 SVGAGI. The CDR3 DNA is TGTGCCAGCAGTTACTCGAGTCAGAGGGCCAAAAACATTCAGTACTTC. It encodes CASSYSSQRAKNIQYF.

This clonotype was recorded at least ten times. This chain connects TRBV7-2 to TRBJ2-5, with 8 nucleotides matching TRBD2. The CDR3 consists of 16 residues. The germline V gene encodes CDR1 SGHTA and CDR2 FQGNSA. V trimming: 2 bases; J trimming: 5 bases; junction bases outside the gene matches: 10. CDR3 amino acids: CASSLFPGLEEETQYF. CDR3 DNA: TGTGCCAGCAGCTTATTTCCGGGACTAGAAGAGGAGACCCAGTACTTC.

This clonotype has ten or more counts. This sequence joins TRBV7-9 and TRBJ1-1; D call uncertain. CDR3 size: 15 residues. Trimming took 0 bases from V and 5 from J, leaving 13 bases between them. The germline V gene has CDR1 SEHNR and CDR2 FQNEAQ (reference sequence). In DNA form, the CDR3 reads TGTGCCAGCAGCTTAGCCGGAACGCGGGGAACTGAAGCTTTCTTT. This sequence encodes CASSLAGTRGTEAFF.

This clonotype was counted between two and nine times. The chain carries TRBV5-1 and TRBJ2-7; a possible D gene is TRBD1 (6 bases). Trimming took off 0 bases at V and 7 bases at J, with 11 bases between the two ends. In germline, CDR1 is SGHRS, CDR2 YFSETQ. The CDR3 runs to 13 residues. The CDR3 nucleotides read TGCGCCAGCAGCTTGGACAGGGTTCGTGAGCAGTACTTC. Amino acid sequence: CASSLDRVREQYF.

The CDR3 sequence is CASSPGGPLDTQYF. The CDR3 bases are TGTGCCAGCAGCCCGGGAGGGCCGTTAGATACGCAGTATTTT. The chain couples TRBV6-5 to TRBJ2-3, with 8 bases identical to TRBD2. Germline loops: CDR1 MNHEY, CDR2 SVGAGI. The ends lost 6 bases at V and 5 bases at J; junction bases unmatched: 7. The CDR3 is 14 amino acids.

The chain combines TRBV4-1 with TRBJ1-2; weak D call: TRBD1 (5 bases). V dropped 1 base and J dropped 0 bases, with 9 bases sitting between them. Germline CDR1 and CDR2: MGHRA and YSYEKL. The CDR3 has 15 residues. CDR3 in DNA: TGCGCCAGCAGCCAAGGGACACATTCTAACTATGGCTACACCTTC. It specifies CASSQGTHSNYGYTF.

This clonotype was detected only a few times. The V call is TRBV6-1, the J call TRBJ2-7, with 12 bases that match TRBD2. The V segment lost 2 bases and the J segment 2 bases; nucleotides outside the gene matches: 7. This CDR3 contains 17 residues. Germline V gives CDR1 MNHNS, CDR2 SASEGT. The CDR3 DNA sequence: TGTGCCAGCAGTGAACGGACTAGCGGGACGATCACCTACGAGCAGTACTTC. Amino acid sequence: CASSERTSGTITYEQYF.

J is TRBJ1-1 and V is TRBV2; D may be TRBD1 (6 bases). CDR3 length: 14 residues. Deletions cut 7 bases from V and 2 bases from J, with 14 bases between. Germline loops: CDR1 SNHLY, CDR2 FYNNEI. This CDR3 reads CASNLYRVNTEAFF. CDR3 sequence (DNA): TGTGCCAGCAACCTTTACAGGGTAAACACTGAAGCTTTCTTT.

This chain joins TRBV24-1 and TRBJ2-5, with TRBD1 matching over 7 bases. The CDR3 length is 15 residues. Trimming removed 4 bases from V and 2 bases from J; junction bases left unmatched: 6. From germline, CDR1 is KGHDR and CDR2 SFDVKD. In DNA form, the CDR3 reads TGTGCCACCAGTGACACCAGGGGGTGGCAAGAGACCCAGTACTTC. Encoded protein: CATSDTRGWQETQYF.

This sequence joins TRBV28 and TRBJ1-3, with TRBD1 matching 7 bases. V lost 5 bases and J lost 2; bases outside the gene matches: 6. Germline V lookup: CDR1 MDHEN, CDR2 SYDVKM. The CDR3 runs to 15 residues. The CDR3 reads CASSQDRAAGNTIYF. The CDR3 DNA reads TGTGCCAGCAGTCAAGACAGGGCTGCTGGAAACACCATATATTTT.

The chain employs TRBV7-2 and TRBJ2-7, with D uncertain. Between the trimmed V and J ends, which lost 6 bases and 5 bases, there was a span of 8 bases. The CDR3 totals 11 residues. The germline CDR1 and CDR2 sequences are SGHTA and FQGNSA. DNA for the CDR3: TGTGCCAGCAGTCCGGGCCACGAGCAGTACTTC. Residues: CASSPGHEQYF.

This clonotype has ten or more counts. The chain carries TRBV4-1 and TRBJ1-3; D call uncertain. The CDR3 has 16 amino acids. Trimming removed 0 bases at V and 1 base at J, with 10 bases between. Germline CDR1 MGHRA, CDR2 YSYEKL. The CDR3 loop reads CASSQDSELSGNTIYF. CDR3 nucleotides: TGCGCCAGCAGCCAAGATTCAGAACTTTCTGGAAACACCATATATTTT.

This clonotype was counted only a few times. The V gene is TRBV4-1, the J gene TRBJ2-1; D gene ambiguous. V dropped 1 base and J dropped 7 bases, with 11 bases sitting between them. The CDR3 sequence is 14 residues long. Looked up from germline, CDR1 is MGHRA and CDR2 is YSYEKL. The DNA for the CDR3 is TGCGCCAGCAGCCAAGGGAGAGTGGTAAATGAGCAGTTCTTC. This translates into CASSQGRVVNEQFF.

This clonotype was counted ten times or more. V gene TRBV10-1 combines with J gene TRBJ2-3; TRBD2 agrees at 8 bases. V lost 5 bases to trimming and J lost 6 bases; unmatched junction nucleotides: 7. CDR1 and CDR2 from the germline V gene are WNHNN and SYGVQD (reference sequence). There are 14 residues in the CDR3. Here the CDR3 reads CASSPSGRGDTQYF. CDR3 in DNA: TGCGCCAGCAGTCCCAGCGGGAGAGGGGATACGCAGTATTTT.

V gene TRBV6-6 combines with J gene TRBJ2-5, with 11 bases lining up with TRBD2. The junction had 8 bases not matched to a gene; V was cut back by 6 bases and J by 5 bases. Germline-derived CDR1 and CDR2 are MNHNY and SVGAGI (reference sequence). The CDR3 is 15 amino acids. The CDR3 loop is CASRGTSGSVETQYF. CDR3 nucleotide sequence: TGTGCCAGCAGGGGAACTAGCGGGAGTGTTGAGACCCAGTACTTC.

This clonotype has just a few counts. The chain joins TRBV3-1 to TRBJ2-5; no clear D. The CDR3 covers 12 residues. Trimming stripped 6 bases from V and 4 bases from J, with 9 bases between. The germline gives CDR1 LGHDT, CDR2 YNNKEL (reference sequence). CDR3 loop: CASRGSRETQYF. As DNA, the CDR3 is TGTGCCAGCAGGGGTTCGCGAGAGACCCAGTACTTC.

The chain uses TRBV20-1 and TRBJ2-5; 7 nucleotides agree with TRBD1. The CDR3 loop spans 14 amino acids. CDR1 and CDR2 from the germline V gene are DFQATT and SNEGSKA (reference sequence). The trim removed 3 bases at V and 4 bases at J, leaving 8 bases unmatched. The CDR3 spells CSARKDRVGETQYF. The CDR3 DNA reads TGCAGTGCTAGGAAAGACAGGGTCGGAGAGACCCAGTACTTC.

The chain is built from TRBV6-5 and TRBJ2-2; D gene uncertain. CDR1 MNHEY and CDR2 SVGAGI come from the germline V gene. The CDR3 contains 14 residues. V was clipped by 2 bases and J by 4 bases, with 8 bases between them. This CDR3 is CASSYETRTGELFF. The DNA for the CDR3 is TGTGCCAGCAGTTACGAGACCCGCACCGGGGAGCTGTTTTTT.

In its sample, this clonotype was seen a few times. The chain links TRBV2 to TRBJ2-5; a possible D gene is TRBD1 (6 bases). Germline V CDR1 and CDR2: SNHLY, FYNNEI. V was clipped by 4 bases and J by 1 base, with 16 bases between them. The CDR3 sequence is 16 residues long. This CDR3 is CASSGETGTIQETQYF. CDR3 nucleotides: TGTGCCAGCAGTGGGGAGACAGGTACTATCCAAGAGACCCAGTACTTC.

This clonotype was picked up a small number of times. The chain links TRBV27 to TRBJ2-4; 8 bases agree with TRBD2. Germline V lookup: CDR1 MNHEY, CDR2 SMNVEV (reference sequence). J lost 1 base, V lost 4 bases, and 0 bases had no gene match. The CDR3 runs 14 residues. The CDR3 protein is CASSWTSAKNIQYF. CDR3 sequence (DNA): TGTGCCAGCAGTTGGACTAGCGCCAAAAACATTCAGTACTTC.

This clonotype was seen a few times. This chain links TRBV20-1 with TRBJ2-4; D is ambiguous. The V end lost 3 bases, the J end lost 5 bases, and 17 bases lay between the germline ends. CDR1 is DFQATT, CDR2 SNEGSKA, per germline (reference sequence). This CDR3 region has 15 residues. The CDR3 DNA reads TGCAGTGCTAGGGATCTCCAGAATGCGGAAAACATTCAGTACTTC. Protein product: CSARDLQNAENIQYF.

This clonotype was seen more than once but under ten times. The V call is TRBV20-1, the J call TRBJ1-4, with D maybe TRBD1 (5 bases). Germline assignment: CDR1 DFQATT and CDR2 SNEGSKA (reference sequence). The CDR3 extends over 13 amino acids. The CDR3 sequence: CSTSSGLGEKLFF. The CDR3 nucleotides are TGCAGCACAAGTTCAGGGCTTGGTGAAAAACTGTTTTTT.

The V gene is TRBV6-1, the J gene TRBJ2-3; 12 nucleotides agree with TRBD2. Germline V gives CDR1 MNHNS, CDR2 SASEGT. The CDR3 extends over 18 amino acids. Germline trimming cut 3 bases from V and 0 bases from J; bases unmatched to any gene: 7. CDR3 amino acids: CASSELAGLAGSTDTQYF. DNA for the CDR3: TGTGCCAGCAGTGAGTTAGCCGGACTAGCGGGGAGCACAGATACGCAGTATTTT.